The 10 T cell receptor beta chains below were found in one sample sequenced in a study of shared clonotypes between healthy human individuals. Naive CD8 populations comprised CD45RO-negative cells positively selected for CCR7, excluding terminally differentiated effector memory CD45RA+ cells. Sequencing used immunoSEQ multiplex PCR; TCRdb keeps in-frame clones, though not all of them. The sample carries around 2,100,000 clones, just under 95% recorded once. Material for sequencing was naive CD8+ T cells sorted from blood. These receptors all come from a man between 18 and 35 years old in good health.

As to this clone: Additional DNA sequences in this sample encode the identical CDR3. The chain employs TRBV5-1 and TRBJ2-1, with no clear D. Germline CDR1 reads SGHRS; CDR2 reads YFSETQ. The V end was cut by 0 bases, the J end by 7 bases, with 5 bases between. This CDR3 comprises 12 residues. The CDR3 protein is CASSLGGNEQFF. CDR3 nucleotides: TGCGCCAGCAGCTTGGGAGGAAATGAGCAGTTCTTC.

The chain links TRBV7-8 to TRBJ2-2; no reliable D call. V gave up 1 base and J gave up 4 bases, with 10 bases separating them. The CDR3 consists of 15 residues. Germline V gene data show CDR1 as SGHVS and CDR2 as FQNEAQ. As DNA, the CDR3 is TGTGCCAGCAGCTTAGGGGCCCCGGTCACCGGGGAGCTGTTTTTT. The encoded protein is CASSLGAPVTGELFF.

The rearrangement links TRBV6-8 to TRBJ1-1, with TRBD1 identical over 8 bases. With V trimmed by 4 bases and J by 10 bases, 11 bases remained unmatched. CDR3 length: 14 residues. Germline V CDR1 and CDR2: MNHGY, SAAAGT. CDR3 DNA sequence: TGTGCCAGCAGTTTAAGGTCTTACAGGGGGGGAGCTTTCTTT. Residues: CASSLRSYRGGAFF.

The CDR3 DNA follows: TGCGCCAGCAGGCCCATCAGCGGGGTGAACTACGAGCAGTACTTC. Its translation is CASRPISGVNYEQYF. The chain couples TRBV5-1 to TRBJ2-7; 7 nucleotides align to TRBD2. From germline, CDR1 is SGHRS and CDR2 YFSETQ. The CDR3 is 15 residues long. J was trimmed by 3 bases and V by 5 bases; bases with no gene match: 11.

The chain combines TRBV5-3 with TRBJ2-7; D uncertain. TRBV5-3 is noted as an ORF with a role that remains uncertain. V shed 6 bases and J shed 2 bases, with 9 bases lying between them. The CDR3 is 12 amino acids. CDR3 protein: CARTVLTYEQYF. The CDR3, as DNA: TGTGCCAGAACGGTACTTACCTACGAGCAGTACTTC.

This chain links TRBV6-5 with TRBJ2-5, with 7 bases matching TRBD1. The CDR3 is made up of 13 amino acids. Germline loops: CDR1 MNHEY, CDR2 SVGAGI. V dropped 5 bases and J dropped 5; count of bases not matched to a gene: 5. CDR3 in DNA: TGTGCCAGCAGTCCGACAGGGATGGAGACCCAGTACTTC. Residues: CASSPTGMETQYF.

CDR3 residues: CASSLGTGNYNEQFF. The CDR3, as DNA: TGTGCCAGCAGTCTCGGGACAGGAAATTACAATGAGCAGTTCTTC. The genes are TRBV6-5 and TRBJ2-1; 8 bases agree with TRBD1. Germline CDR1 reads MNHEY; CDR2 reads SVGAGI. J lost 4 bases, V lost 5 bases, and 7 bases had no gene match. The CDR3 covers 15 residues.

The rearrangement links TRBV11-2 to TRBJ1-2, with 8 bases identical to TRBD1. The CDR3 loop spans 15 amino acids. CDR1 SGHAT and CDR2 FQNNGV come from the germline V gene. V was pared by 5 bases and J by 6 bases, with 11 bases of the junction left unmatched. CDR3 residues: CASSHSGTGGDGYTF. In DNA form, the CDR3 reads TGTGCCAGCAGCCACTCCGGCACAGGGGGGGATGGCTACACCTTC.

The rearrangement joins TRBV7-9 to TRBJ1-2; 7 bases are a match to TRBD1. The V gene's germline CDR1 is SEHNR and CDR2 FQNEAQ (reference sequence). The ends lost 3 bases at V and 0 bases at J; junction bases unmatched: 1. This CDR3 comprises 14 residues. CDR3 sequence: CASSFGTANYGYTF. CDR3 coding DNA: TGTGCCAGCAGCTTTGGGACAGCTAACTATGGCTACACCTTC.

The chain recombines TRBV5-4 with TRBJ2-7; 7 bases map to TRBD1. This CDR3 has 13 amino acids. V shed 4 bases and J 3 bases; nucleotides not matched to a gene: 4. Looked up from germline, CDR1 is SGHNT and CDR2 is YYREEE (reference sequence). This CDR3 is CASSVGQFYEQYF. The CDR3 nucleotides are TGTGCCAGCAGCGTGGGACAGTTCTACGAGCAGTACTTC.